This TCR beta chain was identified during a study of identical twins. TCRdb reprocessed the 5' RACE reads with MiXCR, giving one entry per CDR3 protein. The data show about 490,000 distinct CDR3 sequences, about 16% seen once. Trimming shortened V by 5 bases and J by 3 bases, and 12 bases separated the two germline ends. CDR3 length equals 14 residues. From germline, CDR1 is MNHEY and CDR2 SMNVEV (reference sequence). Healthy Caucasians provided all donations. These data were likewise used in another study, on yellow fever vaccine responses in identical twins.

The receptor was isolated from a woman between 18 and 29 years old in good health. This chain uses TRBV27 with TRBJ2-3, with D possibly TRBD2 on 6 matching bases. Input material: CD4+ T cells sorted from blood. This CDR3 is CASSRPGLTDTQYF. The CDR3 coding sequence is TGTGCCAGCAGTAGGCCGGGACTTACAGATACGCAGTATTTT.